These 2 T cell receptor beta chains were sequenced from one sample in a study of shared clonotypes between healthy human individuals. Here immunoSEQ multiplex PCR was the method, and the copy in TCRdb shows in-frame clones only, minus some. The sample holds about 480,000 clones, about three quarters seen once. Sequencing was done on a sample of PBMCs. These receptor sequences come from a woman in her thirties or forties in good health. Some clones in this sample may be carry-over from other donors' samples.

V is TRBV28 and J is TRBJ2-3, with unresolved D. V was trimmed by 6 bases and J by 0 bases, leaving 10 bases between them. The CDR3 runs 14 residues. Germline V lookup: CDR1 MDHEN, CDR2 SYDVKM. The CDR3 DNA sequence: TGTGCCAGCAGAACTCAGACTAGCACAGATACGCAGTATTTT. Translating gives CASRTQTSTDTQYF.

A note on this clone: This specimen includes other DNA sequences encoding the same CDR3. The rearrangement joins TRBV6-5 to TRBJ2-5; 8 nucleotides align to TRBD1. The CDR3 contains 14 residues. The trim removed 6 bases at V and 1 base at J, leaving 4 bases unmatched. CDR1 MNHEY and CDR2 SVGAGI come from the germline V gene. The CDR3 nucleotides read TGTGCCAGCAGCCGGGGACAGGTCCAAGAGACCCAGTACTTC. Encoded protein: CASSRGQVQETQYF.